This entry is about one TCR beta chain. The antigen is unknown. The sample belongs to a study of shared clonotypes between healthy human individuals. Study at large: Two female and three male donors aged 18 to 49 were enrolled. Study-wide results and caveats: Shared across four donors were roughly 5.3% of the naive CD4 clonotypes.

The authors ran the assay at deep level. Method: immunoSEQ multiplex PCR; TCRdb's copy keeps in-frame clones and lacks some. The sample consists of 2 million to 2.5 million clones, around 92% of them appearing once. The V end was cut by 4 bases, the J end by 1 base, with 8 bases between. This CDR3 is 13 amino acids long. The germline CDR1 and CDR2 sequences are MGHRA and YSYEKL. The chain carries TRBV4-1 and TRBJ2-7, with D unclear. Sequencing was done on a sample of naive CD4+ T cells from PBMCs. Subset of the sample: CD45RA+ positively selected. The clonotype comes from a man between 18 and 35 years old in good health. Some clones in this sample may be carry-over from other donors' samples. The CDR3 DNA reads TGCGCCAGCAGCCTCGGTTATTCCTACGAGCAGTACTTC. Translating gives CASSLGYSYEQYF.